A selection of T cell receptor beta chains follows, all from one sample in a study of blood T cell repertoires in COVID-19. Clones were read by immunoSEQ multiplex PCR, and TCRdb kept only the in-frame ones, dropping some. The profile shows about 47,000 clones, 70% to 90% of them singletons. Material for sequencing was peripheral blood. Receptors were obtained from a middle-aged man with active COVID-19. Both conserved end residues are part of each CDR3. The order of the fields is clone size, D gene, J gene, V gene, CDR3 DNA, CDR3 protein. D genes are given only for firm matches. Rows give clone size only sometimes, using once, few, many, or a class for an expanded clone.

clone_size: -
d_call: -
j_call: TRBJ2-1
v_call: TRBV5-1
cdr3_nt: TGCGCCAGCAGCTTGGGGGGCACCCCGGCCTACAATGAGCAGTTCTTC
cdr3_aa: CASSLGGTPAYNEQFF

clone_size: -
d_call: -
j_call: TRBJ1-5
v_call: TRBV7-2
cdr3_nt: TGTGCCAGCAGCTTAGGCCTGGCAAACGACAGACTGAATCAGCCCCAGCATTTT
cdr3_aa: CASSLGLANDRLNQPQHF

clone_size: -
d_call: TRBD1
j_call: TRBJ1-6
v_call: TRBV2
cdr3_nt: TGTGCCAGCACGAACCAACAGGGGAATTCACCCCTCCACTTT
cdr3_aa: CASTNQQGNSPLHF

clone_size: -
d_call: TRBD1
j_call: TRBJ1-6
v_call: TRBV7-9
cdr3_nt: TGTGCCAGCAGCTTAGCCGGGACAGGGAATAATTCACCCCTCCACTTT
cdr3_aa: CASSLAGTGNNSPLHF

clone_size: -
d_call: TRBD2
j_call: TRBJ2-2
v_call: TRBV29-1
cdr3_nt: TGCAGCGTGGGAAGACTAGCGGGAGGGCATAGGGTCGGGGAGCTGTTTTTT
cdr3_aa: CSVGRLAGGHRVGELFF

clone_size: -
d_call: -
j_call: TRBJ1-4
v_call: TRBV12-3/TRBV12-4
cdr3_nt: TGTGCCAGCAGTTCCCAGTGGAATGAAAAACTGTTTTTT
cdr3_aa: CASSSQWNEKLFF

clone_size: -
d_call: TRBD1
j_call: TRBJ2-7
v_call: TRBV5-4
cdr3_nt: TGTGCCAGCAGCCCGACAGGGACCTACGAGCAGTACTTC
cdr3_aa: CASSPTGTYEQYF

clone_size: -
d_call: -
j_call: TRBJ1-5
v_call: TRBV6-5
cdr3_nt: TGTGCCAGCAGTCCAGTGCTGGACTCCGGGCCCCAGCATTTT
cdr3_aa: CASSPVLDSGPQHF

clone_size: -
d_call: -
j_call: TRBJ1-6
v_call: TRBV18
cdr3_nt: TGTGCCAGCTCACCATCCGAGGGATTCAATTCACCCCTCCACTTT
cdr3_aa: CASSPSEGFNSPLHF

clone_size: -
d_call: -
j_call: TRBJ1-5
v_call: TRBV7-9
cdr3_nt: TGTGCCAGCAGCCCCACAGGGAGCAATCAGCCCCAGCATTTT
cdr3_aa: CASSPTGSNQPQHF

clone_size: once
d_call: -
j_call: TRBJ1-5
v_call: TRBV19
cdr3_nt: TGTGCCAGTAGTATCCTGGACACCCTTAGCAATCAGCCCCAGCATTTT
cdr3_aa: CASSILDTLSNQPQHF

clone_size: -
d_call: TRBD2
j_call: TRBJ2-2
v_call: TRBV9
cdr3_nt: TGTGCCAGCAGCGTAGAGCTTTGGGGGGGATCGAACACCGGGGAGCTGTTTTTT
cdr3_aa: CASSVELWGGSNTGELFF

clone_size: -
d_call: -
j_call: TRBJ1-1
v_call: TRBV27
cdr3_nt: TGTGCCAGCAGTTTATTGGGCGCTGAAGCTTTCTTT
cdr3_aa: CASSLLGAEAFF

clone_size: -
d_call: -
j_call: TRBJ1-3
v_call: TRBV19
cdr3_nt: TGTGCCAGCACCCAGGTAAACTCTGGAAACACCATATATTTT
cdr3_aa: CASTQVNSGNTIYF

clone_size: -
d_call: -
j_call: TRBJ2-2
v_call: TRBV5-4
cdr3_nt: TGTGCCAGCAGCTTGGCTCGGAAGGAGCTCACCGGGGAGCTGTTTTTT
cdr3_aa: CASSLARKELTGELFF

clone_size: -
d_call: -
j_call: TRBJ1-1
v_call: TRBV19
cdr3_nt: TGTGCCAGTAGTAGGGACACGGGTGAAGCTTTCTTT
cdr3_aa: CASSRDTGEAFF

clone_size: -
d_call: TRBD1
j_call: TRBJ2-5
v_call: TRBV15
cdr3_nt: TGTGCCACCAGCAGGGATAATCTACAGGGGGCTGGGACCCAGTACTTC
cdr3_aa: CATSRDNLQGAGTQYF

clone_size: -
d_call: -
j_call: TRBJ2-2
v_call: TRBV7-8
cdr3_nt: TGTGCCAGCAGCCCCGGACGGGGCACCGGGGAGCTGTTTTTT
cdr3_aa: CASSPGRGTGELFF

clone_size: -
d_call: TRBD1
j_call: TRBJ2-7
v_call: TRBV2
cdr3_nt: TGTGCCAGCAGTGAAGCGCTCGGGACAGGGATCTCCGAGCAGTACTTC
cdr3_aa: CASSEALGTGISEQYF

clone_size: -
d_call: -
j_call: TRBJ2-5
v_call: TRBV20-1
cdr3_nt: TGCAGTGCTAGCCAGGGAGGGACCCAGTACTTC
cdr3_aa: CSASQGGTQYF

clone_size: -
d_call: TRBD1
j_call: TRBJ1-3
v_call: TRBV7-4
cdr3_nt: TGTGCCAGCAGCCCCGAGACAGGGAAGGCTGGAAACACCATATATTTT
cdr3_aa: CASSPETGKAGNTIYF

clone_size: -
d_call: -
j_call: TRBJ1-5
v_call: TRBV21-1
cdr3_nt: TGTGCCAGCATGGGGGGGCCAGGACTCAATCAGCCCCAGCATTTT
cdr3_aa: CASMGGPGLNQPQHF

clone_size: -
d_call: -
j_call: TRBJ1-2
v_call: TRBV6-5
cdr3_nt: TGTGCCAGCAGTTACGGGGGGACCTATGGCTACACCTTC
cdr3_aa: CASSYGGTYGYTF